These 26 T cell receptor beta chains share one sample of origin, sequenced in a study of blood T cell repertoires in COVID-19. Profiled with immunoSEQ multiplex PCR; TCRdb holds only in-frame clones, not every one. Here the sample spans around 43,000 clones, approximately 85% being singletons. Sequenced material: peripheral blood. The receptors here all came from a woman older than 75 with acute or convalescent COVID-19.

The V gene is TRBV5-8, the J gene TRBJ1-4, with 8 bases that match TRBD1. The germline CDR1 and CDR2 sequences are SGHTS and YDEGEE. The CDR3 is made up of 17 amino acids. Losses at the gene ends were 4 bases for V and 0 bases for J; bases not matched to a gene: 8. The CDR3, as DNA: TGTGCCAGCAGCCTGGGGACAGGAGATACAACTAATGAAAAACTGTTTTTT. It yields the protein CASSLGTGDTTNEKLFF.

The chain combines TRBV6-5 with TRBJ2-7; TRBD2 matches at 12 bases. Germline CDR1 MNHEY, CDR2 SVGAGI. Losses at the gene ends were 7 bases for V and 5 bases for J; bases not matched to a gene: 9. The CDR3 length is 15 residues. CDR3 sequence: CASTNTGLAGNEQYF. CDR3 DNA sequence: TGTGCCAGCACCAACACCGGACTAGCGGGAAACGAGCAGTACTTC.

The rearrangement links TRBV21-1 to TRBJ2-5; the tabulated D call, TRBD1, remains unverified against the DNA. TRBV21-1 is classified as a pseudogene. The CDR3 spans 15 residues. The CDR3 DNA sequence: TGTGCCAGCAGCTCACAGGGGGGAGCCCAAGAGACCCAGTACTTC. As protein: CASSSQGGAQETQYF.

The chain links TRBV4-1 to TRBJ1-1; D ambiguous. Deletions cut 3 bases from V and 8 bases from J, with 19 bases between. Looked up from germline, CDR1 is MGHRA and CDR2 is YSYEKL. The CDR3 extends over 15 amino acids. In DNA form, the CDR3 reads TGCGCCAGCAGCCACCCCCCTCTATTACAGTCGGAAGCTTTCTTT. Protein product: CASSHPPLLQSEAFF.

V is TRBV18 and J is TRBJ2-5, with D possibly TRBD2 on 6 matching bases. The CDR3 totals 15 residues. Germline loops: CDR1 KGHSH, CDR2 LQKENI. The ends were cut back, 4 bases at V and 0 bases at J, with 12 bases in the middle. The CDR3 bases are TGTGCCAGCTCACGAGGCGGGATCTACCAAGAGACCCAGTACTTC. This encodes CASSRGGIYQETQYF.

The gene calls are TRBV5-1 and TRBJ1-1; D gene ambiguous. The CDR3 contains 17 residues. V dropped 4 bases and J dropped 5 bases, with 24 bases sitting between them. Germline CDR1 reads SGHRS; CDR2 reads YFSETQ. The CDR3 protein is CASSPVVRLGEGTEAFF. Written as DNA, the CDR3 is TGCGCCAGCAGCCCGGTGGTTAGGCTGGGCGAAGGTACTGAAGCTTTCTTT.

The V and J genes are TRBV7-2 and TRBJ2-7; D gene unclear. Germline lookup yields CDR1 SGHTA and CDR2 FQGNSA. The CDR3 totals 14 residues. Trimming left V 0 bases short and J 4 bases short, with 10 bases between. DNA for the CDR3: TGTGCCAGCAGCTTAGCTGGCAGTGTGTACGAGCAGTACTTC. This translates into CASSLAGSVYEQYF.

CDR3 nucleotide sequence: TGTGCCAGCAGCTTCTCAGGGGATAACTATGGCTACACCTTC. Protein sequence: CASSFSGDNYGYTF. V gene TRBV5-4 combines with J gene TRBJ1-2; D is possibly TRBD1 (6 bases). This CDR3 is 14 amino acids long. Trimming took 2 bases from V and 1 from J, leaving 9 bases between them. The germline V gene has CDR1 SGHNT and CDR2 YYREEE (reference sequence).

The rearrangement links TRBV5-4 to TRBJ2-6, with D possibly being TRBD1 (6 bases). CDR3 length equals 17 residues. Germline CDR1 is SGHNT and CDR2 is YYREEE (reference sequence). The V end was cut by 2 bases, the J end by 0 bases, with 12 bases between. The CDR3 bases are TGTGCCAGCAGCTTCCTCGGACAGAACTCTGGGGCCAACGTCCTGACTTTC. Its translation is CASSFLGQNSGANVLTF.

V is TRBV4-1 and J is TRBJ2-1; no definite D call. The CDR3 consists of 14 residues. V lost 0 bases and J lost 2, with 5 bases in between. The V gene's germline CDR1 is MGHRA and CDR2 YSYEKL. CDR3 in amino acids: CASSQELTYNEQFF. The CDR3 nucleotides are TGCGCCAGCAGCCAAGAACTAACCTACAATGAGCAGTTCTTC.

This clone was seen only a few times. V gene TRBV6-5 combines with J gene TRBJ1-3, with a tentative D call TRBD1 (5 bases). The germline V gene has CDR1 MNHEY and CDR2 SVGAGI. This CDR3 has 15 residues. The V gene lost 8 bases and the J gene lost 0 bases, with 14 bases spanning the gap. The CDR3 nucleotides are TGTGCCAGCGTACCCCAGGGTTTCTCTGGAAACACCATATATTTT. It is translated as CASVPQGFSGNTIYF.

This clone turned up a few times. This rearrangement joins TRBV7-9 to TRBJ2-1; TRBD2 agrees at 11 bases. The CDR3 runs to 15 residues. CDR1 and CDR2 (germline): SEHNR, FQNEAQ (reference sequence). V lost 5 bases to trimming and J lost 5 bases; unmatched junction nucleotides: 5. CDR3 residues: CASSLGTSGNNEQFF. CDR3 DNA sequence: TGTGCCAGCAGCCTAGGGACTAGCGGAAACAATGAGCAGTTCTTC.

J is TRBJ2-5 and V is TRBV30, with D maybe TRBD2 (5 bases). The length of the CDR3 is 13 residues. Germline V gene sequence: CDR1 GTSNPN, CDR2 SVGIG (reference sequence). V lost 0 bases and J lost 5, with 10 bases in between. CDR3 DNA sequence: TGTGCCTGGAGTGTCGGGGTAGGGGAGACCCAGTACTTC. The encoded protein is CAWSVGVGETQYF. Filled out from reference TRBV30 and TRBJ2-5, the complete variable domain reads SQTIHQWPATLVQPVGSPLSLECTVEGTSNPNLYWYRQAAGRGLQLLFYSVGIGQISSEVPQNLSASRPQDRQFILSSKKLLLSDSGFYLCAWSVGVGETQYFGPGTRLLVL.

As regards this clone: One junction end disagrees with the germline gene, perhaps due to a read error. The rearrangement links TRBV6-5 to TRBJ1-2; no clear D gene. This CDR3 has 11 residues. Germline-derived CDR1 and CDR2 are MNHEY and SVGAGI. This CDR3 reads CASSSPRGPVF. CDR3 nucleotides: TGTGCCAGCAGTTCTCCGCGAGGCCCCGTCTTC.

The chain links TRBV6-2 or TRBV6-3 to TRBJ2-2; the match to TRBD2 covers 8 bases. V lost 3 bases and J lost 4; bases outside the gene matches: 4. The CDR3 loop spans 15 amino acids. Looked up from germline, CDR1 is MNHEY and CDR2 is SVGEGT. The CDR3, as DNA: TGTGCCAGCAGTTATGCGGGAGGCGGCACCGGGGAGCTGTTTTTT. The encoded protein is CASSYAGGGTGELFF.

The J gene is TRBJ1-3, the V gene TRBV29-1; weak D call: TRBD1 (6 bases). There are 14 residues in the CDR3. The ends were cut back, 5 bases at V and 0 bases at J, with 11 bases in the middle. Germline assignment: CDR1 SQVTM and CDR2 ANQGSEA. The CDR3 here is CSVQQGGSGNTIYF. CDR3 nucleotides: TGCAGCGTTCAACAGGGCGGCTCTGGAAACACCATATATTTT.

The CDR3 reads CASTTTGWTEAFF. The DNA of the CDR3 is TGTGCCAGCACAACTACAGGGTGGACTGAAGCTTTCTTT. The chain joins TRBV5-4 to TRBJ1-1; tentative D call: TRBD1 (6 bases). The CDR3 spans 13 residues. V was trimmed by 6 bases and J by 5 bases, leaving 14 bases between them. From germline, CDR1 is SGHNT and CDR2 YYREEE (reference sequence).

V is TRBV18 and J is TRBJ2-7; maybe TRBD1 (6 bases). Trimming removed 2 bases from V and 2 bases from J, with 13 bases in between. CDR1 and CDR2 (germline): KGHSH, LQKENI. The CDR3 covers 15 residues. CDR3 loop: CASSPLQGPTYEQYF. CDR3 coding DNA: TGTGCCAGCTCACCATTGCAGGGGCCTACCTACGAGCAGTACTTC.

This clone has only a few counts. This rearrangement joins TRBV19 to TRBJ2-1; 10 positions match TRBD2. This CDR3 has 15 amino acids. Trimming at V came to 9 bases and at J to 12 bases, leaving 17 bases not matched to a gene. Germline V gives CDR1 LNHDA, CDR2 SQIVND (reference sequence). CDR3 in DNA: TGTGCCAGCCAGGAGGCTAGCGGGAGACTTCGGGGGCAGTTCTTC. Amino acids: CASQEASGRLRGQFF.

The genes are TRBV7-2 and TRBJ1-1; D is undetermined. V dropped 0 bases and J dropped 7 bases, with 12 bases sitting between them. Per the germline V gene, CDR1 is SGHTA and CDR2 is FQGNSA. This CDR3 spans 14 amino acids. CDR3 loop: CASSLAPAASEAFF. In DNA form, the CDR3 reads TGTGCCAGCAGCTTAGCCCCGGCAGCTAGTGAAGCTTTCTTT.

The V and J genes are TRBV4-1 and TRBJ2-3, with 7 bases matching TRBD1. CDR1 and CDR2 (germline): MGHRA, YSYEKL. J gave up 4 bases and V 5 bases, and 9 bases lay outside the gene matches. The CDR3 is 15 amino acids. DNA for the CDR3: TGCGCCAGCAGCGGACAGCTAGGGACAGCAGATACGCAGTATTTT. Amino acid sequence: CASSGQLGTADTQYF.

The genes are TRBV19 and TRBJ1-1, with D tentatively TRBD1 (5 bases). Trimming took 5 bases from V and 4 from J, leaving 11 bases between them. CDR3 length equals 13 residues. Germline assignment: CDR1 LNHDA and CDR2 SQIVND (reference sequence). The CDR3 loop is CASSPRRGTEAFF. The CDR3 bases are TGTGCCAGTAGTCCTCGAAGGGGCACTGAAGCTTTCTTT.

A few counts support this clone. CDR3 loop: CASSERTEGATQYF. The CDR3 coding sequence is TGTGCCAGCAGTGAACGAACGGAGGGGGCTACCCAGTACTTC. The chain is built from TRBV6-1 and TRBJ2-5; tentative D call: TRBD1 (7 bases). Per the germline V gene, CDR1 is MNHNS and CDR2 is SASEGT. CDR3 length equals 14 residues. Trimming removed 2 bases from V and 8 bases from J, with 15 bases in between.

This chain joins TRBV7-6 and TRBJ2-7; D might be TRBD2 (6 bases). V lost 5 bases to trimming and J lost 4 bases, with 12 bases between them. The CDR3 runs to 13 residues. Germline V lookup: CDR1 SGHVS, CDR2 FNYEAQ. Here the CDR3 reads CASSPGRQYEQYF. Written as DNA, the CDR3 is TGTGCCAGCAGCCCCGGGAGACAATACGAGCAGTACTTC.

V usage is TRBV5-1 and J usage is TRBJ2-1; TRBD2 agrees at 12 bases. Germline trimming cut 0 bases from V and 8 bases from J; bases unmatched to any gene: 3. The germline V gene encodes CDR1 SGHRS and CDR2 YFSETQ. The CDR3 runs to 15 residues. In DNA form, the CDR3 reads TGCGCCAGCAGCTTGGCCGGGACTAGCGGGTATGAGCAGTTCTTC. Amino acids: CASSLAGTSGYEQFF.

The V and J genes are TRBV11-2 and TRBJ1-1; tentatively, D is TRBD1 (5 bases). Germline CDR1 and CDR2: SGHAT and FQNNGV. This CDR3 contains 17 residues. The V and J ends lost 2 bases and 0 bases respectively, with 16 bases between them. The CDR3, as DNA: TGTGCCAGCAGCTTAACCCCTCCGACAGTTCTGAACACTGAAGCTTTCTTT. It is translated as CASSLTPPTVLNTEAFF.